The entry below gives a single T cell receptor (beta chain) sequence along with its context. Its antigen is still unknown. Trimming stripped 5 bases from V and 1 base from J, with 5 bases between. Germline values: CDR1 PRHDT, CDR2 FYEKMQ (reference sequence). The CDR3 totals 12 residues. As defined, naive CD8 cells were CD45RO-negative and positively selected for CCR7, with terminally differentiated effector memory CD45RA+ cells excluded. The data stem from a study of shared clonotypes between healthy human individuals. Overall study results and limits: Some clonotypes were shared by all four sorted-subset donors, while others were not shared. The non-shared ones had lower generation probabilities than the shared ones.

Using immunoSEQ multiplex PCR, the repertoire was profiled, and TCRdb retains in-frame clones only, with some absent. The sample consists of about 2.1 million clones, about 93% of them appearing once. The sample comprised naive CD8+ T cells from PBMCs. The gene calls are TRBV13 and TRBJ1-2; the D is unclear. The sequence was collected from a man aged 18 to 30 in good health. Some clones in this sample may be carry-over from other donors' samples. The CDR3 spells CASSALNYGYTF. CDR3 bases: TGTGCCAGCAGCGCTCTTAACTATGGCTACACCTTC.